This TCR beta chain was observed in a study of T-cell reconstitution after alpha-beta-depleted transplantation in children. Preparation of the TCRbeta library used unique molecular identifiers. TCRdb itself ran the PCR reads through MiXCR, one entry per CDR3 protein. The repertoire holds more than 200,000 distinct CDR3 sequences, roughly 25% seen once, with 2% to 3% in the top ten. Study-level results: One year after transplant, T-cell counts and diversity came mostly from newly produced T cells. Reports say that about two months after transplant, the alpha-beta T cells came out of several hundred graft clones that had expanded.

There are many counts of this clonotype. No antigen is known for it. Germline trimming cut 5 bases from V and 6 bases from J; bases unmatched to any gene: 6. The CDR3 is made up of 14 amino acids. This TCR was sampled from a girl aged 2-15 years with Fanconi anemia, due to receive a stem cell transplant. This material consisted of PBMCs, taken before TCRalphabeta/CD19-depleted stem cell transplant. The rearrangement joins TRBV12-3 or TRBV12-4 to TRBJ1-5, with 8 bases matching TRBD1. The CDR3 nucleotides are TGTGCCAGCAGTATAGACAGGGGAGGTCAGCCCCAGCATTTT. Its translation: CASSIDRGGQPQHF.